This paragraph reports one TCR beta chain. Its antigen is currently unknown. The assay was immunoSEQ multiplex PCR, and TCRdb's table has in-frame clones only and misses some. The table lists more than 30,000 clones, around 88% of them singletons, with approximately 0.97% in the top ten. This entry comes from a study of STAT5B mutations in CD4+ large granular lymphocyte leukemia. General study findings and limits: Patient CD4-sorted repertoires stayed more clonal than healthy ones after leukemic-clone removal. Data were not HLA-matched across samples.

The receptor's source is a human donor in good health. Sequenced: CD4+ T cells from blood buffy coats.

The CDR3 reads CASSLANYEQYF. CDR3 bases: TGTGCCAGCAGCTTAGCGAACTACGAGCAGTACTTC. The chain employs TRBV7-8 and TRBJ2-7; D not certain. The germline V and J ends were trimmed by 0 bases and 3 bases, with 3 bases remaining between them. The CDR3 length is 12 residues. CDR1 is SGHVS and CDR2 is FQNEAQ in the germline V gene.